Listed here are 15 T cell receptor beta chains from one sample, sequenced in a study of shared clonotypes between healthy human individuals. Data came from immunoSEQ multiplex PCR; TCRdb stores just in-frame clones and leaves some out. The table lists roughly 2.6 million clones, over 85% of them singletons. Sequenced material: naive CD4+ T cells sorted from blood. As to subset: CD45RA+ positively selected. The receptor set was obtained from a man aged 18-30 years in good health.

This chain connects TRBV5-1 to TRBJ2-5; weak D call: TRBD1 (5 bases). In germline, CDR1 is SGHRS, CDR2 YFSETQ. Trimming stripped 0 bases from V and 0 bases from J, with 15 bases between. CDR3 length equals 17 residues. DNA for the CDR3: TGCGCCAGCAGCTTGGCGGTTCTGCCCAGGGACCAAGAGACCCAGTACTTC. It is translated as CASSLAVLPRDQETQYF.

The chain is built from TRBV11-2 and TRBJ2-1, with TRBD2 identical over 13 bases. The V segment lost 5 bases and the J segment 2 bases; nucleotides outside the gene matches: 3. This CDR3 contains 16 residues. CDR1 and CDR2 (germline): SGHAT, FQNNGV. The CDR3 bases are TGTGCCAGCAGCGCAACTAGCGGGAGGGCCTACAATGAGCAGTTCTTC. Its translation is CASSATSGRAYNEQFF.

CDR3 nucleotide sequence: TGTGCCAGCAGTCCGGGTGGAGGGGGGATTCAGCCCCAGCATTTT. This codes for CASSPGGGGIQPQHF. The chain carries TRBV28 and TRBJ1-5; a possible D gene is TRBD1 (6 bases). This CDR3 comprises 15 residues. Per germline, CDR1 MDHEN and CDR2 SYDVKM. With 5 bases removed from V and 6 bases from J, the gap between germline ends came to 17 bases.

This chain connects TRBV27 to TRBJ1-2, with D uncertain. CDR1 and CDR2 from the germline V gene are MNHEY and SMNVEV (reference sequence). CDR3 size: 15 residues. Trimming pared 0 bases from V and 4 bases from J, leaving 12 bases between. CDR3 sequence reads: CASSLSSEGPYGYTF. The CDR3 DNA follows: TGTGCCAGCAGTTTATCGTCAGAAGGCCCCTATGGCTACACCTTC.

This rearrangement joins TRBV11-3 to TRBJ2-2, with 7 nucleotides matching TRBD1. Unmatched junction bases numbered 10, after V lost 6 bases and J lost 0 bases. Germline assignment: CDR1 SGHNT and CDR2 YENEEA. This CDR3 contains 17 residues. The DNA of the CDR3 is TGTGCCAGCAGATTTTTTAACAGGGGTCCGAACACCGGGGAGCTGTTTTTT. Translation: CASRFFNRGPNTGELFF.

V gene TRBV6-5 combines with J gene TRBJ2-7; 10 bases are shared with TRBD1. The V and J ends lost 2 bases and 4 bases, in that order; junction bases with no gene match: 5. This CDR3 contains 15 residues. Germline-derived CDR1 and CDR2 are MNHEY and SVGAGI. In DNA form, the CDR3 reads TGTGCCAGCAGTTACACCGGGACAGGGGAATACGAGCAGTACTTC. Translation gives CASSYTGTGEYEQYF.

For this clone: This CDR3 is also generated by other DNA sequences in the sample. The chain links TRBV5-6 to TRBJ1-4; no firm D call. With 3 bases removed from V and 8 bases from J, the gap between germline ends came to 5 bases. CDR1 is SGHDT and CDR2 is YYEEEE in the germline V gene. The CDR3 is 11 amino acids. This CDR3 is CASSSREKLFF. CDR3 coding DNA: TGTGCCAGCAGCTCCAGAGAAAAACTGTTTTTT. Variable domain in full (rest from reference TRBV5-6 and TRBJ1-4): DAGVTQSPTHLIKTRGQQVTLRCSPKSGHDTVSWYQQALGQGPQFIFQYYEEEERQRGNFPDRFSGHQFPNYSSELNVNALLLGDSALYLCASSSREKLFFGSGTQLSVL.

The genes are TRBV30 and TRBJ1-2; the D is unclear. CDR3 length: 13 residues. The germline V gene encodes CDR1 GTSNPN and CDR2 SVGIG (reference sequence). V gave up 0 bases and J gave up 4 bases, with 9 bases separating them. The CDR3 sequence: CAWSVSGIYGYTF. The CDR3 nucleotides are TGTGCCTGGAGTGTGTCGGGAATCTATGGCTACACCTTC.

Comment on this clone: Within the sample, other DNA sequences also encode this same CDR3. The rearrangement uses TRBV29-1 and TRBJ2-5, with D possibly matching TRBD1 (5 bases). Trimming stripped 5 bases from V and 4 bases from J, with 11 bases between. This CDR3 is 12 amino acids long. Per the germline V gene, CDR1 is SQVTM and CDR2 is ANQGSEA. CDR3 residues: CSVSQGLETQYF. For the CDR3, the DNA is TGCAGCGTTTCGCAGGGCTTAGAGACCCAGTACTTC.

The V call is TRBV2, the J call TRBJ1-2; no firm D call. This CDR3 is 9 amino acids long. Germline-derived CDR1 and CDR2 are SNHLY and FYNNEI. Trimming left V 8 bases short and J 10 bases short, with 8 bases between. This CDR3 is CASQLPYTF. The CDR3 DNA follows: TGTGCCAGCCAGCTTCCCTACACCTTC.

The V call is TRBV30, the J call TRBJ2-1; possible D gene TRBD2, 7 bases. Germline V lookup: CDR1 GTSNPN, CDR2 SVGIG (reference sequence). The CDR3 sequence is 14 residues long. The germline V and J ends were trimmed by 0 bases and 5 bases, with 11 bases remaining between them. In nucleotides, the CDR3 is TGTGCCTGGAGTGTAGGGGGGGGGAACAATGAGCAGTTCTTC. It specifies CAWSVGGGNNEQFF.

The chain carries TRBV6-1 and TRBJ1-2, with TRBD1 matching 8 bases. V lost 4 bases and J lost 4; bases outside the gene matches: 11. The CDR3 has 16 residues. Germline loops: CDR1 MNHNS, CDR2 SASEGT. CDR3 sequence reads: CASSGQGANVGYGYTF. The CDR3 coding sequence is TGTGCCAGCAGTGGGCAGGGGGCCAATGTGGGCTATGGCTACACCTTC.

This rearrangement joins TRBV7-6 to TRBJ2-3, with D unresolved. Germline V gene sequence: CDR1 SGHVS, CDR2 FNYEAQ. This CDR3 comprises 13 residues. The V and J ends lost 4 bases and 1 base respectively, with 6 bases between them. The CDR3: CASSSYGTDTQYF. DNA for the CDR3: TGTGCCAGCAGCTCGTACGGCACAGATACGCAGTATTTT.

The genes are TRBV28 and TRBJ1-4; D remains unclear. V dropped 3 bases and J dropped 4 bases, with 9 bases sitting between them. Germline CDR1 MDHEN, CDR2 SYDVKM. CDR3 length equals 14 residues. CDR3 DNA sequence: TGTGCCAGCAGTTTCCACCCCCTTAATGAAAAACTGTTTTTT. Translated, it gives CASSFHPLNEKLFF.

CDR3 loop: CASSARGFRDGYTF. The CDR3 coding sequence is TGTGCCAGCAGTGCGAGGGGATTTAGGGATGGCTACACCTTC. This chain joins TRBV25-1 and TRBJ1-2; D may be TRBD1 (5 bases). The CDR3 loop spans 14 amino acids. V lost 4 bases and J lost 6, with 15 bases in between. Germline CDR1 reads MGHDK; CDR2 reads SYGVNS.